This TCR beta chain was captured by sequencing in a study of T-cell memory formation after mild COVID-19. Overall study findings and caveats: Mainly CM and EM harbored the contracting CD4+ clones; mainly EMRA harbored the CD8+ ones.

V was clipped by 2 bases and J by 1 base, with 12 bases between them. CDR1 is SGHDT and CDR2 is YYEEEE in the germline V gene. The CDR3 is 15 amino acids. This clonotype has just a few counts. The antigen remains undetermined. Via MiXCR, TCRdb re-called the 5' RACE reads, giving one row per CDR3 protein. The table has 350,000 or so distinct CDR3 sequences, 10% to 15% seen once; the top ten hold roughly a fifth. The gene calls are TRBV5-6 and TRBJ2-5; the D is unclear. The sequence was obtained from a young man who had mild COVID-19 (a few samples of this study predate the infection). Cell type and time point are not known. The specimen was PBMCs or a T cell subset sorted from them (not recorded which). CDR3 protein: CASSLTPTIQETQYF. In DNA, the CDR3 is TGTGCCAGCAGCTTAACACCTACGATCCAAGAGACCCAGTACTTC.